Following are 28 T cell receptor beta chains from one sample sequenced in a study of blood T cells in healthy people across ages. A second PCR of 7 to 11 cycles used a sample-barcoded 5' primer and a J-beta primer mix. TCRdb recomputed calls from the 5' RACE reads with MiXCR, one row per CDR3 protein. The sample carries around 750,000 distinct CDR3 sequences, roughly 53% recorded once. The specimen sequenced was blood. The receptors derive from a man older than 75 in good health.

The rearrangement joins TRBV3-1 to TRBJ2-7; D is unclear. V was clipped by 8 bases and J by 1 base, with 9 bases between them. CDR3 size: 12 residues. Germline assignment: CDR1 LGHDT and CDR2 YNNKEL (reference sequence). The CDR3 bases are TGTGCCAGCCTATCGGATTCCTACGAGCAGTACTTC. It codes for CASLSDSYEQYF.

This rearrangement joins TRBV6-6 to TRBJ2-5; 13 nucleotides line up with TRBD2. The CDR3 runs to 16 residues. V shed 0 bases, J shed 4 bases, and the junction held 2 bases outside the gene matches. Germline assignment: CDR1 MNHNY and CDR2 SVGAGI (reference sequence). The CDR3 spells CASSYSLAGGLETQYF. CDR3 sequence (DNA): TGTGCCAGCAGTTACTCACTAGCGGGAGGGTTAGAGACCCAGTACTTC.

The V and J genes are TRBV20-1 and TRBJ2-1; maybe TRBD1 (5 bases). The CDR3 covers 14 residues. The germline V gene encodes CDR1 DFQATT and CDR2 SNEGSKA (reference sequence). V shed 1 base and J shed 8 bases, with 15 bases lying between them. The CDR3 loop is CSARGVQGVDEQFF. The CDR3 nucleotides are TGCAGTGCTAGAGGAGTCCAGGGCGTGGATGAGCAGTTCTTC.

This chain connects TRBV12-3 or TRBV12-4 to TRBJ2-6, with D perhaps TRBD1 (6 bases). Trimming removed 8 bases at V and 4 bases at J, with 12 bases between. CDR3 length: 14 residues. The CDR3 bases are TGTGCCAGCGGACAGCACGACGGGGCCAACGTCCTGACTTTC. It yields the protein CASGQHDGANVLTF.

The chain employs TRBV4-2 and TRBJ2-1; D call uncertain. Germline lookup yields CDR1 LGHNA and CDR2 YNFKEQ. The V and J ends lost 1 base and 7 bases respectively, with 8 bases between them. The CDR3 runs 13 residues. The CDR3 is CASSQVGWNEQFF. The CDR3 nucleotides are TGTGCCAGCAGCCAAGTGGGGTGGAATGAGCAGTTCTTC.

The table lists this clonotype with a few counts. The V call is TRBV2, the J call TRBJ2-1; 10 nucleotides agree with TRBD1. Per the germline V gene, CDR1 is SNHLY and CDR2 is FYNNEI. CDR3 size: 12 residues. The trim removed 7 bases at V and 9 bases at J, leaving 3 bases unmatched. CDR3: CASKGTGAEQFF. In nucleotides, the CDR3 is TGTGCCAGCAAAGGGACAGGGGCTGAGCAGTTCTTC.

This clonotype was counted a few times. The chain uses TRBV6-5 and TRBJ1-2; perhaps TRBD1 as D (5 bases). V was pared by 0 bases and J by 8 bases, with 13 bases between. This CDR3 contains 14 residues. Germline V gene data show CDR1 as MNHEY and CDR2 as SVGAGI. The CDR3 region is CASSYSSRASGYTF. The CDR3 DNA follows: TGTGCCAGCAGTTACTCGAGCAGGGCCTCCGGCTACACCTTC.

The CDR3 loop is CASSLLQGATGANVLTF. The CDR3 DNA is TGTGCCAGCAGTTTATTACAGGGGGCTACTGGGGCCAACGTCCTGACTTTC. V is TRBV28 and J is TRBJ2-6, with 9 nucleotides matching TRBD1. After removal of 1 base from V and 2 bases from J, the junction contained 3 bases not matched to a gene. Germline CDR1 is MDHEN and CDR2 is SYDVKM. This CDR3 has 17 amino acids. The entire variable domain, with the rest obtained from reference TRBV28 and TRBJ2-6, is as follows: DVKVTQSSRYLVKRTGEKVFLECVQDMDHENMFWYRQDPGLGLRLIYFSYDVKMKEKGDIPEGYSVSREKKERFSLILESASTNQTSMYLCASSLLQGATGANVLTFGAGSRLTVL.

This clonotype has more than one count but fewer than ten. V usage is TRBV29-1 and J usage is TRBJ2-7, with no clear D. V gave up 5 bases and J gave up 0 bases, with 8 bases separating them. Germline CDR1 is SQVTM and CDR2 is ANQGSEA. CDR3 length: 12 residues. For the CDR3, the DNA is TGCAGCGTTTGGACGGACTCCTACGAGCAGTACTTC. Protein sequence: CSVWTDSYEQYF.

A few counts support this clonotype. The rearrangement joins TRBV12-3 or TRBV12-4 to TRBJ2-7; 12 bases align to TRBD2. The CDR3 is made up of 15 amino acids. V lost 3 bases, J lost 2 bases, and 2 bases stayed unmatched. CDR3 sequence: CASSFASGRAYEQYF. DNA for the CDR3: TGTGCCAGCAGTTTTGCTAGCGGGAGGGCCTACGAGCAGTACTTC.

The V and J genes are TRBV6-5 and TRBJ2-3; 10 nucleotides align to TRBD2. V was clipped by 6 bases and J by 14 bases; unmatched bases: 17. The CDR3 length is 15 residues. CDR1 and CDR2 from the germline V gene are MNHEY and SVGAGI. This CDR3 reads CASRGGTSEHRYAYF. The CDR3, as DNA: TGTGCCAGCAGGGGAGGGACTAGCGAACACAGATACGCGTATTTT.

The rearrangement links TRBV28 to TRBJ2-1; perhaps TRBD2 as D (7 bases). Germline assignment: CDR1 MDHEN and CDR2 SYDVKM. The CDR3 covers 17 residues. The V end was cut by 4 bases, the J end by 0 bases, with 16 bases between. CDR3 coding DNA: TGTGCCAGCAGTTCGAAGGGGGGCGGGGGCTCCTACAATGAGCAGTTCTTC. Its protein product is CASSSKGGGGSYNEQFF.

This clonotype appeared once. The rearrangement uses TRBV28 and TRBJ2-7, with D perhaps assigned TRBD1 or TRBD2 (6 bases each). V was pared by 7 bases and J by 1 base, with 17 bases between. Germline V CDR1 and CDR2: MDHEN, SYDVKM. The CDR3 covers 15 residues. CDR3 amino acids: CASTTPRGVSYEQYF. The DNA of the CDR3 is TGTGCCAGCACCACCCCTAGGGGGGTTTCCTACGAGCAGTACTTC.

This chain links TRBV28 with TRBJ2-5; possibly TRBD2 for D (6 bases). Trimming removed 4 bases from V and 2 bases from J, with 14 bases in between. The CDR3 has 15 residues. Germline values: CDR1 MDHEN, CDR2 SYDVKM. The CDR3 DNA reads TGTGCCAGCAGTTCTCGACTAGTCCCACAAGAGACCCAGTACTTC. Encoded protein: CASSSRLVPQETQYF.

This clonotype was seen a few times. This sequence joins TRBV16 and TRBJ2-7; D is unresolved. This CDR3 has 14 residues. CDR1 is KGHSY, CDR2 FQNENV, per germline. Trimming cost V 4 bases and J 0 bases, with 10 bases left between them. CDR3 protein: CASSPAVRSYEQYF. The CDR3 DNA is TGTGCCAGCAGCCCCGCGGTCCGCTCCTACGAGCAGTACTTC. The full variable domain, with the rest looked up from reference TRBV16 and TRBJ2-7, is GEEVAQTPKHLVRGEGQKAKLYCAPIKGHSYVFWYQQVLKNEFKFLISFQNENVFDETGMPKERFSAKCLPNSPCSLEIQATKLEDSAVYFCASSPAVRSYEQYFGPGTRLTVT.

The chain combines TRBV6-6 with TRBJ2-5; no clear D gene. The V end lost 8 bases, the J end lost 4 bases, and 14 bases lay between the germline ends. Per germline, CDR1 MNHNY and CDR2 SVGAGI (reference sequence). The CDR3 has 13 residues. The CDR3 loop is CASLLGFRETQYF. As DNA, the CDR3 is TGTGCCAGCCTTCTGGGGTTTCGAGAGACCCAGTACTTC.

The rearrangement links TRBV21-1 to TRBJ1-4. TRBV21-1 is a known pseudogene. This CDR3 has 19 amino acids. CDR3 protein: CASTAKSRMGGPSNEKLFF. Here the CDR3 DNA reads TGTGCCAGCACCGCAAAGAGCCGTATGGGAGGGCCTTCCAATGAAAAACTGTTTTTT.

The table lists this clonotype with a count of one. The CDR3: CSARVDGTSYGYTF. CDR3 nucleotide sequence: TGCAGTGCTAGGGTCGACGGGACAAGCTATGGCTACACCTTC. The genes are TRBV20-1 and TRBJ1-2; a possible D gene is TRBD1 (6 bases). Germline V gene data show CDR1 as DFQATT and CDR2 as SNEGSKA (reference sequence). This CDR3 comprises 14 residues. V lost 3 bases to trimming and J lost 4 bases, with 15 bases between them.

In DNA, the CDR3 is TGCAGCGGCAGACAGGGGCCCAATGAGCAGTACTTC. Translation gives CSGRQGPNEQYF. This sequence joins TRBV29-1 and TRBJ2-5; 8 bases match TRBD1. With 7 bases clipped from V and 11 bases from J, the junction kept 12 bases outside the gene matches. CDR3 length: 12 amino acids. The germline gives CDR1 SQVTM, CDR2 ANQGSEA.

The chain carries TRBV5-1 and TRBJ2-1, with 14 bases that match TRBD2. The germline V gene encodes CDR1 SGHRS and CDR2 YFSETQ. V was pared by 3 bases and J by 3 bases, with 5 bases of the junction left unmatched. This CDR3 region has 17 residues. The chain's CDR3 is CASSSGTSGSRYNEQFF. The CDR3 nucleotides read TGCGCCAGCAGCTCCGGGACTAGCGGGAGCCGCTACAATGAGCAGTTCTTC.

The V and J genes are TRBV10-2 and TRBJ1-5; D might be TRBD1 (5 bases). There are 15 residues in the CDR3. CDR1 and CDR2 (germline): WSHSY, SAAADI. V was pared by 4 bases and J by 4 bases, with 14 bases between. CDR3 sequence: CASSGAGLGNQPQHF. In nucleotides, the CDR3 is TGCGCCAGCAGTGGGGCAGGGCTGGGGAATCAGCCCCAGCATTTT.

This sequence joins TRBV6-5 and TRBJ1-5, with 7 positions matching TRBD1. The junction had 13 bases not matched to a gene; V was cut back by 7 bases and J by 4 bases. This CDR3 spans 16 amino acids. Per the germline V gene, CDR1 is MNHEY and CDR2 is SVGAGI. This CDR3 reads CASNSDREGWNQPQHF. DNA of the CDR3: TGTGCCAGCAACTCCGACAGGGAGGGATGGAATCAGCCCCAGCATTTT.

This clonotype was counted a few times. This chain joins TRBV4-2 and TRBJ2-7, with 7 bases that match TRBD2. CDR1 LGHNA and CDR2 YNFKEQ come from the germline V gene. J gave up 1 base and V 2 bases, and 17 bases lay outside the gene matches. CDR3 length equals 19 residues. The CDR3 region has the DNA TGTGCCAGCAGCCAACCCCATAGGGGTGGGGCTAGCGGATCCTACGAGCAGTACTTC. It codes for CASSQPHRGGASGSYEQYF.

The gene calls are TRBV10-3 and TRBJ2-5, with D possibly matching TRBD2 (6 bases). The CDR3 contains 15 residues. Germline loops: CDR1 ENHRY, CDR2 SYGVKD. V was clipped by 4 bases and J by 4 bases, with 16 bases between them. CDR3 in DNA: TGTGCCATCAGTGCCGGGACTCTCGGGGGAGAGACCCAGTACTTC. This translates into CAISAGTLGGETQYF.

This sequence joins TRBV3-1 and TRBJ2-7, with D perhaps TRBD1 (6 bases). The CDR3 is 15 amino acids. V gave up 1 base and J gave up 1 base, with 11 bases separating them. Germline-derived CDR1 and CDR2 are LGHDT and YNNKEL (reference sequence). CDR3 coding DNA: TGTGCCAGCAGCCAAGCACAGGGAACTTCCTACGAGCAGTACTTC. This encodes CASSQAQGTSYEQYF.

V usage is TRBV28 and J usage is TRBJ2-4, with 8 bases lining up with TRBD1. Unmatched junction bases numbered 8, after V lost 5 bases and J lost 2 bases. The CDR3 covers 16 residues. CDR1 MDHEN and CDR2 SYDVKM come from the germline V gene. CDR3: CASSESGRGPKNIQYF. The CDR3 region has the DNA TGTGCCAGCAGTGAATCGGGCAGGGGGCCCAAAAACATTCAGTACTTC.

In this sample, this clonotype turned up a few times. The CDR3 DNA reads TGTGCCAGCGCCGCAGACCTTGGGAGGGAGCAGTACTTC. This encodes CASAADLGREQYF. The genes are TRBV2 and TRBJ2-5; 7 positions match TRBD2. Germline V gene lookup returns CDR1 SNHLY and CDR2 FYNNEI. With V trimmed by 8 bases and J by 11 bases, 14 bases remained unmatched. This CDR3 spans 13 amino acids.

CDR3 loop: CASSPSGAWGGYTF. DNA for the CDR3: TGTGCCAGCAGTCCGTCAGGGGCGTGGGGTGGCTACACCTTC. The chain recombines TRBV6-6 with TRBJ1-2; possible D gene TRBD1, 6 bases. V lost 5 bases and J lost 7, with 17 bases in between. Germline V lookup: CDR1 MNHNY, CDR2 SVGAGI (reference sequence). The CDR3 consists of 14 residues.